The 29 T cell receptor beta chains below were found in one sample sequenced in a study of T cell repertoires in cytomegalovirus infection. TCRdb reanalysed the reads using MiXCR and keeps one entry per CDR3 protein. The table records under 200,000 distinct CDR3 sequences, approximately 9.7% of them present only once. Sequences were obtained from PBMCs. The receptors derive from a human donor in good health (CMV status not recorded). Some clones in this sample may be carry-over from other donors' samples.

This clonotype was detected many times. CDR3 nucleotide sequence: TGTGCCAACTTGCGGGACAGGGGATTCGATGAGCAGTTCTTC. Residues: CANLRDRGFDEQFF. This chain connects TRBV2 to TRBJ2-1, with 10 bases that match TRBD1. This CDR3 comprises 14 residues. CDR1 SNHLY and CDR2 FYNNEI come from the germline V gene. Trimming took 10 bases from V and 8 from J; bases not matched to a gene: 11.

A few counts support this clonotype. The CDR3: CASSGQGGSTGELFF. The CDR3 bases are TGTGCCAGCAGTGGGCAGGGGGGTTCCACCGGGGAGCTGTTTTTT. The J gene is TRBJ2-2, the V gene TRBV6-6; D possibly corresponds to TRBD1 (7 bases). The ends were cut back, 5 bases at V and 4 bases at J, with 14 bases in the middle. This CDR3 comprises 15 residues. Germline V CDR1 and CDR2: MNHNY, SVGAGI (reference sequence).

There are many counts of this clonotype. The J gene is TRBJ1-1, the V gene TRBV7-2, with 8 bases that match TRBD1. V shed 5 bases and J 4 bases; nucleotides not matched to a gene: 15. From germline, CDR1 is SGHTA and CDR2 FQGNSA. The CDR3 contains 17 residues. In nucleotides, the CDR3 is TGTGCCAGCAGCGCTAGCTTGGACAGGGTGAGCCCCACTGAAGCTTTCTTT. As protein: CASSASLDRVSPTEAFF.

This clonotype has ten or more counts. The J gene is TRBJ2-7, the V gene TRBV28, with 13 bases identical to TRBD2. Per the germline V gene, CDR1 is MDHEN and CDR2 is SYDVKM. Unmatched junction bases numbered 11, after V lost 6 bases and J lost 0 bases. The CDR3 sequence is 18 residues long. The CDR3 DNA is TGTGCCAGCAGGCGGACTAGCGGGGGCCCGATGGGCTCCTACGAGCAGTACTTC. Protein sequence: CASRRTSGGPMGSYEQYF.

This clonotype was observed a handful of times. The chain couples TRBV4-1 to TRBJ1-1, with unresolved D. V lost 0 bases, J lost 0 bases, and 8 bases lay in between. The germline CDR1 and CDR2 sequences are MGHRA and YSYEKL. The CDR3 is made up of 15 amino acids. The CDR3 loop is CASSQDGLLNTEAFF. The CDR3 DNA reads TGCGCCAGCAGCCAAGATGGGCTACTGAACACTGAAGCTTTCTTT.

This clonotype was recorded many times. This rearrangement joins TRBV28 to TRBJ2-7, with a tentative D call TRBD2 (6 bases). Trimming took off 5 bases at V and 3 bases at J, with 14 bases between the two ends. The CDR3 covers 14 residues. Germline V gene data show CDR1 as MDHEN and CDR2 as SYDVKM. DNA of the CDR3: TGTGCCAGCAGTCCTACGGGAGAGTACTACGAGCAGTACTTC. It codes for CASSPTGEYYEQYF. Combining the CDR3 with reference TRBV28 and TRBJ2-7 gives the whole variable domain DVKVTQSSRYLVKRTGEKVFLECVQDMDHENMFWYRQDPGLGLRLIYFSYDVKMKEKGDIPEGYSVSREKKERFSLILESASTNQTSMYLCASSPTGEYYEQYFGPGTRLTVT.

This clonotype was recorded a few times. The CDR3 bases are TGTGCCAGCAGGGCAGGGGGCAATTCACCCCTCCACTTT. It is translated as CASRAGGNSPLHF. This sequence joins TRBV28 and TRBJ1-6; TRBD1 agrees at 8 bases. J gave up 7 bases and V 6 bases, and 2 bases lay outside the gene matches. CDR1 is MDHEN, CDR2 SYDVKM, per germline. This CDR3 spans 13 amino acids.

This clonotype was picked up many times. The V and J genes are TRBV7-2 and TRBJ2-7; 11 bases align to TRBD1. Trimming cost V 4 bases and J 5 bases; bases outside gene matches: 7. CDR1 is SGHTA and CDR2 is FQGNSA in the germline V gene. The CDR3 sequence is 15 residues long. The CDR3 DNA is TGTGCCAGCAGCTCCTGGGACAGGGGGATCAACGAGCAGTACTTC. This translates into CASSSWDRGINEQYF.

This clonotype has only a few counts. This chain links TRBV6-2 or TRBV6-3 with TRBJ2-1, with TRBD1 matching over 8 bases. Germline values: CDR1 MNHEY, CDR2 SVGEGT. With 6 bases clipped from V and 9 bases from J, the junction kept 16 bases outside the gene matches. The CDR3 totals 16 residues. The CDR3 protein is CASRPTPGQDYGEQFF. The CDR3 region has the DNA TGTGCCAGCAGACCAACTCCGGGACAGGATTACGGTGAGCAGTTCTTC.

This clonotype was observed many times. This chain connects TRBV5-1 to TRBJ2-5; D unclear. The germline V gene encodes CDR1 SGHRS and CDR2 YFSETQ. V lost 2 bases to trimming and J lost 5 bases, with 10 bases between them. The CDR3 is made up of 13 amino acids. DNA of the CDR3: TGCGCCAGCAGCTTTTCTTCGCGGGAGACCCAGTACTTC. Protein product: CASSFSSRETQYF.

This clonotype came up many times. The chain employs TRBV7-9 and TRBJ1-2; 10 nucleotides agree with TRBD1. The CDR3 runs to 15 residues. Germline CDR1 and CDR2: SEHNR and FQNEAQ (reference sequence). V lost 4 bases, J lost 6 bases, and 8 bases stayed unmatched. For the CDR3, the DNA is TGTGCCAGCAGCTCTACCGGGACAGGGGATAATGGCTACACCTTC. It specifies CASSSTGTGDNGYTF.

This clonotype was recorded at least ten times. The V gene is TRBV2, the J gene TRBJ2-1, with TRBD2 identical over 10 bases. CDR1 is SNHLY and CDR2 is FYNNEI in the germline V gene. Losses at the gene ends were 4 bases for V and 9 bases for J; bases not matched to a gene: 9. The CDR3 sequence is 15 residues long. The CDR3 nucleotides read TGTGCCAGCAGTGGAGGGGAGCGGGGGGGCGCTGAGCAGTTCTTC. Translating it yields CASSGGERGGAEQFF.

This chain connects TRBV6-5 to TRBJ2-7, with TRBD1 identical over 8 bases. This CDR3 spans 16 amino acids. Germline CDR1 and CDR2: MNHEY and SVGAGI. Trimming at V came to 6 bases and at J to 5 bases, leaving 15 bases not matched to a gene. The CDR3: CASRPRNRGRTHEQYF. For the CDR3, the DNA is TGTGCCAGCAGACCCCGTAACAGGGGGAGAACCCACGAGCAGTACTTC.

V gene TRBV6-6 combines with J gene TRBJ2-7, with D perhaps TRBD1 or TRBD2 (6 bases each). Per the germline V gene, CDR1 is MNHNY and CDR2 is SVGAGI (reference sequence). This CDR3 has 18 residues. V was trimmed by 0 bases and J by 1 base, leaving 19 bases between them. The DNA for the CDR3 is TGTGCCAGCAGTTACTCTGAGGGACGGGGGCGAAGGTCCTACGAGCAGTACTTC. Amino acids: CASSYSEGRGRRSYEQYF.

In its sample, this clonotype was seen many times. The chain joins TRBV7-2 to TRBJ2-5, with D tentatively TRBD2 (5 bases). Between the trimmed V and J ends, which lost 4 bases and 9 bases, there was a span of 12 bases. In germline, CDR1 is SGHTA, CDR2 FQGNSA. CDR3 length: 12 amino acids. The CDR3 coding sequence is TGTGCCAGCAGCTCCGAGGGATGGGCCCAGTACTTC. This sequence encodes CASSSEGWAQYF. Together with reference TRBV7-2 and TRBJ2-5, the CDR3 gives the full variable domain: GAGVSQSPSNKVTEKGKDVELRCDPISGHTALYWYRQSLGQGLEFLIYFQGNSAPDKSGLPSDRFSAERTGGSVSTLTIQRTQQEDSAVYLCASSSEGWAQYFGPGTRLLVL.

This clonotype occurred many times. V is TRBV5-6 and J is TRBJ2-3; TRBD1 aligns across 8 bases. The V and J ends lost 4 bases and 2 bases, in that order; junction bases with no gene match: 3. The CDR3 covers 14 residues. CDR1 is SGHDT, CDR2 YYEEEE, per germline. The CDR3 bases are TGTGCCAGCAGCAATCAGGGGGCCACAGATACGCAGTATTTT. It codes for CASSNQGATDTQYF.

The genes are TRBV28 and TRBJ2-7, with 8 bases matching TRBD1. The V gene's germline CDR1 is MDHEN and CDR2 SYDVKM. There are 13 residues in the CDR3. V dropped 7 bases and J dropped 2; count of bases not matched to a gene: 4. The CDR3 loop reads CASNSRGPYEQYF. In DNA form, the CDR3 reads TGTGCCAGCAACTCCAGGGGGCCCTACGAGCAGTACTTC.

In its sample, this clonotype was seen many times. The genes are TRBV20-1 and TRBJ2-7; the D gene is possibly TRBD1 (6 bases). The V end lost 0 bases, the J end lost 6 bases, and 18 bases lay between the germline ends. The CDR3 is 15 residues long. The germline CDR1 and CDR2 sequences are DFQATT and SNEGSKA (reference sequence). CDR3 protein: CSARDPTGYIGEQYF. Written as DNA, the CDR3 is TGCAGTGCTAGAGATCCTACAGGGTATATAGGCGAGCAGTACTTC.

This rearrangement joins TRBV12-3 or TRBV12-4 to TRBJ1-3, with 7 bases identical to TRBD1. J lost 9 bases, V lost 7 bases, and 15 bases had no gene match. There are 15 residues in the CDR3. The CDR3: CASTLHGPRGGTIYF. CDR3 DNA: TGTGCCAGCACCCTTCACGGGCCCAGGGGGGGCACCATATATTTT.

In its sample, this clonotype was seen many times. V and J are TRBV28 and TRBJ1-1; D perhaps matches TRBD1 (5 bases). The CDR3 totals 12 residues. The germline gives CDR1 MDHEN, CDR2 SYDVKM. Trimming removed 3 bases at V and 4 bases at J, with 6 bases between. The CDR3, as DNA: TGTGCCAGCAGTTTCGGGGGCACTGAAGCTTTCTTT. This gives the protein CASSFGGTEAFF. The full variable domain, completed using reference TRBV28 and TRBJ1-1, is DVKVTQSSRYLVKRTGEKVFLECVQDMDHENMFWYRQDPGLGLRLIYFSYDVKMKEKGDIPEGYSVSREKKERFSLILESASTNQTSMYLCASSFGGTEAFFGQGTRLTVV.

This clonotype was counted many times. This chain's CDR3 is CASSSVTGLLFF. CDR3 sequence (DNA): TGTGCCAGCAGTTCTGTGACAGGACTACTGTTTTTT. The chain couples TRBV28 to TRBJ1-4, with a weak D call TRBD1 (6 bases). CDR3 length equals 12 residues. Trimming stripped 4 bases from V and 13 bases from J, with 13 bases between. In germline, CDR1 is MDHEN, CDR2 SYDVKM.

This clonotype has a handful of counts. As DNA, the CDR3 is TGTGCCAGCAGTTACTCCGGGCCTGGGGCCAACGTCCTGACTTTC. Its translation is CASSYSGPGANVLTF. The chain carries TRBV6-6 and TRBJ2-6; D not resolved. Germline V gene data show CDR1 as MNHNY and CDR2 as SVGAGI (reference sequence). This CDR3 is 15 amino acids long. The germline V and J ends were trimmed by 0 bases and 2 bases, with 5 bases remaining between them.

This clonotype has a count of ten or more. The rearrangement links TRBV7-2 to TRBJ2-7; the D call may be TRBD1 or TRBD2 (5 bases each). The CDR3 spans 13 residues. From germline, CDR1 is SGHTA and CDR2 FQGNSA. Trimming took off 5 bases at V and 6 bases at J, with 14 bases between the two ends. In DNA, the CDR3 is TGTGCCAGCAGCCCCGGGACCGGCGTCGAGCAGTACTTC. It codes for CASSPGTGVEQYF.

This clonotype was seen at least ten times. The chain has TRBV12-3 or TRBV12-4 and TRBJ1-3; 9 bases agree with TRBD1. This CDR3 is 17 amino acids long. Trimming at V came to 8 bases and at J to 5 bases, leaving 16 bases not matched to a gene. The CDR3, as DNA: TGTGCCAGCTACCTTTCCCGGGACAGGGTCGAACGAAACACCATATATTTT. Its translation is CASYLSRDRVERNTIYF.

The sample holds many counts of this clonotype. The V call is TRBV15, the J call TRBJ2-7; D possibly corresponds to TRBD1 (6 bases). V shed 4 bases and J shed 7 bases, with 17 bases lying between them. This CDR3 is 14 amino acids long. Germline lookup yields CDR1 LNHNV and CDR2 YYDKDF (reference sequence). Here the CDR3 DNA reads TGTGCCACCAGCAAGTCCGGGACAAGTGGGGAGCAGTACTTC. Amino acids: CATSKSGTSGEQYF.

Ten or more counts support this clonotype. An end of the junction differs from the germline gene, which may be a read error. The chain carries TRBV7-7 and TRBJ2-1, with D perhaps assigned TRBD1 or TRBD2 (5 bases each). In germline, CDR1 is SSHAT, CDR2 FNYEAQ (reference sequence). The CDR3 has 15 residues. The CDR3 DNA reads as TGTGCTAGCAGTCTTGAAAACGGGGCAATTAATGAGCAGTTCTTC. It codes for CASSLENGAINEQFF.

This clonotype came up many times. The chain uses TRBV7-9 and TRBJ2-1; 10 bases line up with TRBD2. Trimming removed 1 base from V and 8 bases from J; junction bases left unmatched: 8. In germline, CDR1 is SEHNR, CDR2 FQNEAQ (reference sequence). The CDR3 loop spans 16 amino acids. In DNA form, the CDR3 reads TGTGCCAGCAGCTTAGGTCTAGCGGGAGTTATGGATGAGCAGTTCTTC. This encodes CASSLGLAGVMDEQFF.

In its sample, this clonotype ranks as medium-sized. The chain uses TRBV7-8 and TRBJ1-1; TRBD1 might be the D (6 bases). The V end lost 5 bases, the J end lost 0 bases, and 19 bases lay between the germline ends. Germline loops: CDR1 SGHVS, CDR2 FQNEAQ. CDR3 length equals 17 residues. The DNA for the CDR3 is TGTGCCAGCAGCCGCGGCTCGGACAGCTTTATGAACACTGAAGCTTTCTTT. It codes for CASSRGSDSFMNTEAFF.

To note about this clonotype: A much larger clone differs by one base, so this may be a read error. CDR3 loop: CASSSRQSSGANVPTF. For the CDR3, the DNA is TGTGCCAGCAGCTCTCGACAGAGCTCTGGGGCCAACGTCCCGACTTTC. The gene calls are TRBV5-3 and TRBJ2-6; tentatively, D is TRBD1 (5 bases). TRBV5-3 qualifies as an ORF whose function is uncertain. This CDR3 comprises 16 residues.